What follows are 21 T cell receptor beta chains derived from one specimen sequenced in a study of cytomegalovirus exposure and HLA in healthy donors. The study ran its PCR with 60 Vbeta and 13 Jbeta primers. Sequenced by immunoSEQ multiplex PCR; TCRdb stores in-frame clones only, minus some. This repertoire shows around 150,000 clones, around 84% found once; its top ten account for 3% to 3.5%. Source material: PBMCs. The receptor source for this set is a woman aged 40-49 years in good health and CMV-seronegative.

The chain employs TRBV4-2 and TRBJ1-4, with D possibly being TRBD1 (6 bases). CDR3 length equals 16 residues. Deletions cut 1 base from V and 5 bases from J, with 14 bases between. Per the germline V gene, CDR1 is LGHNA and CDR2 is YNFKEQ. The CDR3 bases are TGTGCCAGCAGCCAAGTAAGGGCAGGGACAAATGAAAAACTGTTTTTT. This sequence encodes CASSQVRAGTNEKLFF.

The genes are TRBV7-2 and TRBJ1-2; 10 nucleotides line up with TRBD1. Germline CDR1 and CDR2: SGHTA and FQGNSA. Trimming removed 1 base from V and 8 bases from J; junction bases left unmatched: 7. This CDR3 spans 15 amino acids. CDR3 loop: CASSLDGQGGKGYTF. The CDR3 DNA is TGTGCCAGCAGCTTAGACGGACAGGGGGGGAAGGGCTACACCTTC.

To note about this clone: The sample has other DNA sequences that encode this CDR3 too. The gene calls are TRBV9 and TRBJ2-5, with D perhaps TRBD2 (7 bases). There are 14 residues in the CDR3. CDR1 and CDR2 from the germline V gene are SGDLS and YYNGEE. The V and J ends lost 0 bases and 5 bases respectively, with 11 bases between them. CDR3 loop: CASSVAGGGETQYF. The CDR3 bases are TGTGCCAGCAGCGTAGCTGGGGGGGGCGAGACCCAGTACTTC.

This chain joins TRBV4-2 and TRBJ1-1; D perhaps matches TRBD1 (5 bases). This CDR3 has 14 residues. The germline V gene has CDR1 LGHNA and CDR2 YNFKEQ. Trimming removed 4 bases at V and 4 bases at J, with 13 bases between. As DNA, the CDR3 is TGTGCCAGCAGCCTACAGGTGGGAGGCACTGAAGCTTTCTTT. Protein: CASSLQVGGTEAFF.

This chain joins TRBV2 and TRBJ1-1; no clear D. The CDR3 sequence is 13 residues long. Germline CDR1 reads SNHLY; CDR2 reads FYNNEI. Deletions cut 3 bases from V and 11 bases from J, with 16 bases between. The CDR3 region has the DNA TGTGCCAGCAGTGATGGCGACTATTTGAAGGCTTTCTTT. Amino acids: CASSDGDYLKAFF.

The rearrangement uses TRBV19 and TRBJ1-1, with 10 bases lining up with TRBD1. The CDR3 has 14 amino acids. The germline gives CDR1 LNHDA, CDR2 SQIVND (reference sequence). J was trimmed by 6 bases and V by 1 base; bases with no gene match: 2. The CDR3 nucleotides read TGTGCCAGTAGTATAGGGGACAGGGGCCCTGAAGCTTTCTTT. Its translation: CASSIGDRGPEAFF.

This clone was observed a single time. This chain connects TRBV28 to TRBJ2-7; tentatively, D is TRBD2 (5 bases). The CDR3 has 15 residues. The V end lost 8 bases, the J end lost 4 bases, and 21 bases lay between the germline ends. CDR1 and CDR2 from the germline V gene are MDHEN and SYDVKM. This chain's CDR3 is CASALAPRGVYEQYF. The CDR3 DNA follows: TGTGCCAGCGCACTTGCGCCCCGGGGTGTATACGAGCAGTACTTC.

Here the CDR3 DNA reads TGTGCCAGCAGTGCGAGGGACAGGGGGCCTCCTAATGAAAAACTGTTTTTT. Its protein product is CASSARDRGPPNEKLFF. The chain couples TRBV2 to TRBJ1-4; 12 nucleotides line up with TRBD1. The CDR3 runs 17 residues. Germline lookup yields CDR1 SNHLY and CDR2 FYNNEI. V shed 4 bases and J 3 bases; nucleotides not matched to a gene: 6.

The chain couples TRBV5-8 to TRBJ1-1; D possibly corresponds to TRBD1 (5 bases). CDR3 length: 13 amino acids. Germline V gene data show CDR1 as SGHTS and CDR2 as YDEGEE. Between the trimmed V and J ends, which lost 2 bases and 1 base, there was a span of 6 bases. The CDR3 protein is CASSFGGNTEAFF. Written as DNA, the CDR3 is TGTGCCAGCAGCTTCGGGGGGAACACTGAAGCTTTCTTT.

The J gene is TRBJ2-7, the V gene TRBV2; 7 bases are a match to TRBD1. After removal of 1 base from V and 6 bases from J, the junction contained 6 bases not matched to a gene. Germline-derived CDR1 and CDR2 are SNHLY and FYNNEI. The CDR3 sequence is 14 residues long. The CDR3 here is CASSEGGGSREQYF. The CDR3 coding sequence is TGTGCCAGCAGTGAAGGAGGGGGCTCGCGCGAGCAGTACTTC.

V usage is TRBV6-1 and J usage is TRBJ2-4; D possibly corresponds to TRBD1 (6 bases). The germline V gene has CDR1 MNHNS and CDR2 SASEGT. V was trimmed by 2 bases and J by 6 bases, leaving 14 bases between them. CDR3 length: 15 amino acids. CDR3 bases: TGTGCCAGCAGTGAACCATGGACAGCTCCAAACATTCAGTACTTC. Translation: CASSEPWTAPNIQYF.

The chain employs TRBV6-6 and TRBJ2-7, with a weak D call TRBD1 (5 bases). Trimming removed 2 bases at V and 3 bases at J, with 8 bases between. Germline CDR1 reads MNHNY; CDR2 reads SVGAGI (reference sequence). This CDR3 region has 13 residues. The CDR3 protein is CASSYGAGYEQYF. In DNA form, the CDR3 reads TGTGCCAGCAGTTACGGGGCCGGCTACGAGCAGTACTTC.

The chain combines TRBV11-2 with TRBJ1-1; the match to TRBD1 covers 9 bases. The trim removed 3 bases at V and 8 bases at J, leaving 7 bases unmatched. Germline V lookup: CDR1 SGHAT, CDR2 FQNNGV. This CDR3 comprises 14 residues. The CDR3 DNA reads TGTGCCAGCAGCTTCACAGGGGGCGGATCGGAAGCTTTCTTT. Amino acid sequence: CASSFTGGGSEAFF.

CDR3 protein: CATRAQGVGDTIYF. DNA for the CDR3: TGTGCCACCCGAGCTCAGGGCGTCGGAGACACCATATATTTT. The chain recombines TRBV2 with TRBJ1-3, with TRBD1 as a possible D gene (5 bases). Trimming took off 10 bases at V and 8 bases at J, with 21 bases between the two ends. CDR3 length equals 14 residues. The V gene's germline CDR1 is SNHLY and CDR2 FYNNEI.

A few counts support this clone. This chain links TRBV5-6 with TRBJ1-4; D gene unclear. The germline V gene encodes CDR1 SGHDT and CDR2 YYEEEE. The CDR3 sequence is 12 residues long. V lost 1 base, J lost 9 bases, and 7 bases lay in between. In DNA form, the CDR3 reads TGTGCCAGCAGCTTGAACAATAAAAAACTGTTTTTT. This gives the protein CASSLNNKKLFF.

V gene TRBV5-1 combines with J gene TRBJ2-2; TRBD2 matches at 13 bases. The CDR3 spans 17 residues. J gave up 1 base and V 5 bases, and 5 bases lay outside the gene matches. CDR1 is SGHRS and CDR2 is YFSETQ in the germline V gene. CDR3 nucleotides: TGCGCCAGCAGTTGGACTAGCGGGGGACTGAACACCGGGGAGCTGTTTTTT. Translating gives CASSWTSGGLNTGELFF.

The rearrangement links TRBV28 to TRBJ1-5; D remains unclear. V lost 3 bases, J lost 2 bases, and 8 bases lay in between. Germline V gene data show CDR1 as MDHEN and CDR2 as SYDVKM. The length of the CDR3 is 14 residues. The CDR3 here is CASSFSHGNQPQHF. The CDR3, as DNA: TGTGCCAGCAGTTTTAGTCATGGCAATCAGCCCCAGCATTTT.

This clone has only a few counts. The rearrangement uses TRBV4-1 and TRBJ1-5; 9 bases fit TRBD1. CDR3 length: 14 amino acids. Looked up from germline, CDR1 is MGHRA and CDR2 is YSYEKL. Trimming removed 3 bases from V and 6 bases from J; junction bases left unmatched: 3. This CDR3 reads CASSQRTGAQPQHF. The CDR3 region has the DNA TGCGCCAGCAGCCAGAGGACAGGGGCTCAGCCCCAGCATTTT.

This clone was recorded once. The chain links TRBV18 to TRBJ1-3; D call uncertain. Per the germline V gene, CDR1 is KGHSH and CDR2 is LQKENI. Trimming cost V 3 bases and J 0 bases, with 6 bases left between them. The CDR3 totals 14 residues. CDR3 nucleotide sequence: TGTGCCAGCTCACCTTCTCCCTCTGGAAACACCATATATTTT. It is translated as CASSPSPSGNTIYF.

Only a few counts were recorded for this clone. V usage is TRBV2 and J usage is TRBJ2-3; 9 bases are shared with TRBD1. The CDR3 spans 13 residues. V shed 6 bases and J 10 bases; nucleotides not matched to a gene: 8. Germline values: CDR1 SNHLY, CDR2 FYNNEI. In DNA form, the CDR3 reads TGTGCCAGCAGGGAGGACAGGGGATTAGCGCAGTATTTT. Translated: CASREDRGLAQYF. Full variable domain (outside the CDR3, taken from reference TRBV2 and TRBJ2-3): EPEVTQTPSHQVTQMGQEVILRCVPISNHLYFYWYRQILGQKVEFLVSFYNNEISEKSEIFDDQFSVERPDGSNFTLKIRSTKLEDSAMYFCASREDRGLAQYFGPGTRLTVL.

J is TRBJ1-2 and V is TRBV2, with D perhaps matching TRBD1 (6 bases). V was clipped by 4 bases and J by 2 bases, with 11 bases between them. The CDR3 is made up of 14 amino acids. Germline CDR1 reads SNHLY; CDR2 reads FYNNEI. CDR3 in amino acids: CASSVQGLNYGYTF. The CDR3 nucleotides are TGTGCCAGCAGTGTTCAGGGGCTGAACTATGGCTACACCTTC.